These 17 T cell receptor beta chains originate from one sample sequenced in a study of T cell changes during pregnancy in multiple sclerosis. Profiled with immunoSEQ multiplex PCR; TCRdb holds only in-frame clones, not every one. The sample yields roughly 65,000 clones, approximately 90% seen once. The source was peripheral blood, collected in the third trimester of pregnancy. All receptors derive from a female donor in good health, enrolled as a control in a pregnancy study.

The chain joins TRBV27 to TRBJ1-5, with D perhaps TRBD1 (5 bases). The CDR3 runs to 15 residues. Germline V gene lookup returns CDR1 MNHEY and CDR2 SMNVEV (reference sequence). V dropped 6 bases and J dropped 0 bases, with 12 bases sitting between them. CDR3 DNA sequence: TGTGCCAGCAGACCGCGGGGGTATAGCAATCAGCCCCAGCATTTT. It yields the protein CASRPRGYSNQPQHF.

DNA of the CDR3: TGTGCCAGTAGTGGGGCCCTTCAGGGAACCGGGGAGCTGTTTTTT. Encoded protein: CASSGALQGTGELFF. The rearrangement joins TRBV19 to TRBJ2-2; tentatively, D is TRBD1 (5 bases). Germline CDR1 is LNHDA and CDR2 is SQIVND (reference sequence). This CDR3 is built from 15 residues. The V end lost 5 bases, the J end lost 5 bases, and 15 bases lay between the germline ends.

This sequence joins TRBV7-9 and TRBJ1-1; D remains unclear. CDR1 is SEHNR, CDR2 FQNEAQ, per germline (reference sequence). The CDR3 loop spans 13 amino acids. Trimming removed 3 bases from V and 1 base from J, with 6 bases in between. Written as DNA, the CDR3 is TGTGCCAGCAGCTTCAACGGGAACACTGAAGCTTTCTTT. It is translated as CASSFNGNTEAFF.

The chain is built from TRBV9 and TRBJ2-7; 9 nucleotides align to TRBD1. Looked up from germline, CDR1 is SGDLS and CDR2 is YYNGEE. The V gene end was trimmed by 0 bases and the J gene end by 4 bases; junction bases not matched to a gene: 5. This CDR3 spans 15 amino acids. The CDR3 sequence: CASSVGGTGRYEQYF. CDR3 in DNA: TGTGCCAGCAGCGTAGGAGGGACAGGGAGATACGAGCAGTACTTC. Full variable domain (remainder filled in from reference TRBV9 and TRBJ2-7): DSGVTQTPKHLITATGQRVTLRCSPRSGDLSVYWYQQSLDQGLQFLIQYYNGEERAKGNILERFSAQQFPDLHSELNLSSLELGDSALYFCASSVGGTGRYEQYFGPGTRLTVT.

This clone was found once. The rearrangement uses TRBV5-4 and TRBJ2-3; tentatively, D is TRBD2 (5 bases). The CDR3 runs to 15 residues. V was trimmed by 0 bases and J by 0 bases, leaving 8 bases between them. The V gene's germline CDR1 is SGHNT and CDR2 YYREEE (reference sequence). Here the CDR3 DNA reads TGTGCCAGCAGCTTGGCTAGCTCTAGCACAGATACGCAGTATTTT. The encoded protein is CASSLASSSTDTQYF.

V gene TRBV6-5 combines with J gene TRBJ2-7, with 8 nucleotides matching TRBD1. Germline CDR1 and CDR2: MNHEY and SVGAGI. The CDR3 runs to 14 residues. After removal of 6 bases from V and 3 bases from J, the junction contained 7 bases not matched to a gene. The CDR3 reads CASSPDRAFYEQYF. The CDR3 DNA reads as TGTGCCAGCAGCCCGGACAGGGCCTTCTACGAGCAGTACTTC.

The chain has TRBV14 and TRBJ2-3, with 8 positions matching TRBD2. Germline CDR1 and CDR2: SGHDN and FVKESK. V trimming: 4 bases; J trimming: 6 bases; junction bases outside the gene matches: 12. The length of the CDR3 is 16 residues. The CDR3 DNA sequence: TGTGCCAGCAGCCTCGGACTAGCCGCAACTATTGATACGCAGTATTTT. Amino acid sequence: CASSLGLAATIDTQYF.

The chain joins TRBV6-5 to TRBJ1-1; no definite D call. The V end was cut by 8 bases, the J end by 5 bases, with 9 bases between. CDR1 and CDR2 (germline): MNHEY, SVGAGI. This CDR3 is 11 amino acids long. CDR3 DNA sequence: TGTGCCAGCCTGGGCCGGACTGAAGCTTTCTTT. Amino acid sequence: CASLGRTEAFF.

The CDR3 protein is CASSGTSGGVNEQFF. CDR3 in DNA: TGTGCCAGCAGTGGAACTAGCGGGGGTGTCAATGAGCAGTTCTTC. The chain employs TRBV6-4 and TRBJ2-1; the match to TRBD2 covers 11 bases. This CDR3 has 15 residues. The V segment lost 4 bases and the J segment 6 bases; nucleotides outside the gene matches: 5. The germline V gene encodes CDR1 MRHNA and CDR2 SNTAGT.

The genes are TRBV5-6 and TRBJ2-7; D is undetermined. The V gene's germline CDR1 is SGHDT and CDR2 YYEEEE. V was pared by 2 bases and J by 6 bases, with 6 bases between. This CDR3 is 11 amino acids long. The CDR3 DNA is TGTGCCAGCAGCTTCACACGCGAGCAGTACTTC. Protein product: CASSFTREQYF.

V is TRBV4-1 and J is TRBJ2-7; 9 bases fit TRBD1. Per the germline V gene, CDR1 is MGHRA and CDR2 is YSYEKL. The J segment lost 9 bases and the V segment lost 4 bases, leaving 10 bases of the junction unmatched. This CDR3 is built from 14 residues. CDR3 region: CASSPSDRGVGQYF. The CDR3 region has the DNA TGCGCCAGCAGCCCCTCGGACAGGGGAGTGGGGCAGTACTTC.

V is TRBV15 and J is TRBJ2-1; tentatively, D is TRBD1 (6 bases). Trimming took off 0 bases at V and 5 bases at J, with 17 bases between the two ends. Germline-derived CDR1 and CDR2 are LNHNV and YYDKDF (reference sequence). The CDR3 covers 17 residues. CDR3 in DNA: TGTGCCACCAGCAGAGATCCGGGGCAGGGGAGCGACAATGAGCAGTTCTTC. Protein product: CATSRDPGQGSDNEQFF.

CDR3 in amino acids: CASSAGGDLGPQHF. The CDR3 nucleotides read TGTGCCAGCAGCGCCGGGGGTGACCTAGGGCCCCAGCATTTT. The chain couples TRBV9 to TRBJ1-5, with D perhaps TRBD1 (5 bases). Germline V gene lookup returns CDR1 SGDLS and CDR2 YYNGEE. This CDR3 has 14 amino acids. V was trimmed by 3 bases and J by 9 bases, leaving 16 bases between them.

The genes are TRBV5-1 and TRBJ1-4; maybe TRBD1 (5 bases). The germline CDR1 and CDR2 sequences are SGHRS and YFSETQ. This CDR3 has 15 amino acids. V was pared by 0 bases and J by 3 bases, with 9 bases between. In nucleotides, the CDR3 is TGCGCCAGCAGCTTGGCCAGGGTAGCTAATGAAAAACTGTTTTTT. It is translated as CASSLARVANEKLFF. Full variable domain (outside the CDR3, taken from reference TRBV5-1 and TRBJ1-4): KAGVTQTPRYLIKTRGQQVTLSCSPISGHRSVSWYQQTPGQGLQFLFEYFSETQRNKGNFPGRFSGRQFSNSRSEMNVSTLELGDSALYLCASSLARVANEKLFFGSGTQLSVL.

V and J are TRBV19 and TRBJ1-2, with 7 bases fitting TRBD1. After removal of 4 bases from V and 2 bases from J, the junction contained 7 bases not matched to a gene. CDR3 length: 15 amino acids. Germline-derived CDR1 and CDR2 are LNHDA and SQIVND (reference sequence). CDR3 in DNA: TGTGCCAGTAGTACCCTGGACAGGCCAAACTATGGCTACACCTTC. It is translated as CASSTLDRPNYGYTF.

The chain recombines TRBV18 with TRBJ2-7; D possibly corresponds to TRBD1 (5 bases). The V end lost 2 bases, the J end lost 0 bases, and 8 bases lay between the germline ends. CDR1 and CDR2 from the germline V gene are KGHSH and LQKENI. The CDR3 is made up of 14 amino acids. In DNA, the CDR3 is TGTGCCAGCTCACCAGTGCAGGGCTCCTACGAGCAGTACTTC. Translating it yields CASSPVQGSYEQYF.

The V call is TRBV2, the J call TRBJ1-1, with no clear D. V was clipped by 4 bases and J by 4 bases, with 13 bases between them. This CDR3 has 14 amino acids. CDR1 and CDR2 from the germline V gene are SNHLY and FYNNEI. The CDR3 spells CASSVGGLPTEAFF. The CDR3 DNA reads TGTGCCAGCAGTGTAGGAGGGCTGCCCACTGAAGCTTTCTTT.